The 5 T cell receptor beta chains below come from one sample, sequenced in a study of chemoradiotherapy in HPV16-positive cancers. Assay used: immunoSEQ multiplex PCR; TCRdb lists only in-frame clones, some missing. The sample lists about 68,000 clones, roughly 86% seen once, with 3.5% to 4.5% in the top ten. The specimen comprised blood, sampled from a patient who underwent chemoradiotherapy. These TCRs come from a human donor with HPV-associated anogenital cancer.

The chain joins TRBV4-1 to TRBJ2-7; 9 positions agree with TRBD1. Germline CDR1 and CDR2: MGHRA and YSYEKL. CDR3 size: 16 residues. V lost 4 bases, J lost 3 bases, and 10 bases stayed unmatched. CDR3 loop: CASSLAGTGKNYEQYF. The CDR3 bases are TGCGCCAGCAGCCTAGCCGGGACAGGGAAAAACTACGAGCAGTACTTC.

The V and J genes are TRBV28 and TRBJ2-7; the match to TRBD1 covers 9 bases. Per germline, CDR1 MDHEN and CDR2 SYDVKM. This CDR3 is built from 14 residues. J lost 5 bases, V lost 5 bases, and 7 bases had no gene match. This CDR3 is CASSGRDRVHEQYF. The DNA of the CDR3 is TGTGCCAGCAGTGGCCGGGACAGGGTGCACGAGCAGTACTTC. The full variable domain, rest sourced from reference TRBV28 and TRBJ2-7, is DVKVTQSSRYLVKRTGEKVFLECVQDMDHENMFWYRQDPGLGLRLIYFSYDVKMKEKGDIPEGYSVSREKKERFSLILESASTNQTSMYLCASSGRDRVHEQYFGPGTRLTVT.

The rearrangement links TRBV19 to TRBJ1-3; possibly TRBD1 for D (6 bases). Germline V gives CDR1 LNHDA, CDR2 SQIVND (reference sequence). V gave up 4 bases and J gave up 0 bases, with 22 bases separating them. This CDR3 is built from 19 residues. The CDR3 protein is CASSTLPVTGLRSGNTIYF. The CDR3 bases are TGTGCCAGTAGTACCCTTCCCGTGACAGGTCTGCGCTCTGGAAACACCATATATTTT.

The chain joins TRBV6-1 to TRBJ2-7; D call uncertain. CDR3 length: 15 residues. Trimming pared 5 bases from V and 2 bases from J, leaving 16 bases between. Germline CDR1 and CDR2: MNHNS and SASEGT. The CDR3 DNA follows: TGTGCCAGCAGTTCCCATGACGGGCTCACCTACGAGCAGTACTTC. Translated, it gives CASSSHDGLTYEQYF.

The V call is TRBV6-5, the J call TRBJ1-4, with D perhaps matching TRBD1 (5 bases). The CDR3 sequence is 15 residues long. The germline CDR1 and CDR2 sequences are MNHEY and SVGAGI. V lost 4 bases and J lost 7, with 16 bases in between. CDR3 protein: CASSSRRGGSEKLFF. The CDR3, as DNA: TGTGCCAGCAGTTCCCGGCGGGGGGGTAGTGAAAAACTGTTTTTT.